Following are 5 T cell receptor beta chains from one sample sequenced in a study of blood T cells in healthy people across ages. A sample-barcoded 5' primer and a J-beta primer mix were used in a second PCR of about 7 to 12 cycles. TCRdb redid the calling of the 5' RACE reads with MiXCR, one entry per CDR3 protein. The top ten hold about 30% of the sample, which has around 650,000 distinct CDR3 sequences, roughly two fifths seen once. Sequenced: blood. Receptors originate from a man older than 75 in good health.

This rearrangement joins TRBV7-2 to TRBJ2-3; unclear D gene. Trimming removed 5 bases from V and 8 bases from J, with 14 bases in between. CDR3 length equals 13 residues. Germline V gene sequence: CDR1 SGHTA, CDR2 FQGNSA. CDR3 region: CASSVNKAVTQYF. The CDR3 bases are TGTGCCAGCAGCGTAAATAAAGCAGTTACGCAGTATTTT.

As regards this clonotype: A read error is possible here, since a much larger clone lies one base away. The chain is built from TRBV4-3 and TRBJ2-3; the match to TRBD2 covers 10 bases. This CDR3 is 16 amino acids long. Germline lookup yields CDR1 LGHNA and CDR2 YSLEER. V gave up 8 bases and J gave up 5 bases; unmatched junction bases: 13. This CDR3 reads CASGIQPAGGRDTQYF. The CDR3 coding sequence is TGCGCCAGCGGCATACAACCAGCGGGAGGGAGAGATACGCAGTATTTT.

This clonotype has at least ten counts. The chain employs TRBV30 and TRBJ2-6; the D gene could be TRBD1 or TRBD2 (6 bases each). This CDR3 is built from 15 residues. Germline assignment: CDR1 GTSNPN and CDR2 SVGIG (reference sequence). Trimming left V 4 bases short and J 4 bases short, with 14 bases between. CDR3 bases: TGTGCCTGGACCCTAGGGGGGTCCGGGGCCAACGTCCTGACTTTC. This translates into CAWTLGGSGANVLTF.

This chain uses TRBV10-1 with TRBJ2-7; 12 nucleotides match TRBD2. Per the germline V gene, CDR1 is WNHNN and CDR2 is SYGVQD (reference sequence). The V segment lost 8 bases and the J segment 7 bases; nucleotides outside the gene matches: 18. The length of the CDR3 is 17 residues. CDR3 protein: CASSRVRTSGVNNEQYF. The CDR3 bases are TGCGCCAGCTCCAGGGTACGGACTAGCGGGGTTAACAATGAGCAGTACTTC.

The chain couples TRBV5-1 to TRBJ2-7; TRBD2 might be the D (5 bases). The V gene's germline CDR1 is SGHRS and CDR2 YFSETQ. CDR3 length equals 15 residues. The germline V and J ends were trimmed by 2 bases and 2 bases, with 14 bases remaining between them. The CDR3 DNA reads TGCGCCAGCAGCTTACTAGATCCGGGCACCTACGAGCAGTACTTC. This encodes CASSLLDPGTYEQYF.